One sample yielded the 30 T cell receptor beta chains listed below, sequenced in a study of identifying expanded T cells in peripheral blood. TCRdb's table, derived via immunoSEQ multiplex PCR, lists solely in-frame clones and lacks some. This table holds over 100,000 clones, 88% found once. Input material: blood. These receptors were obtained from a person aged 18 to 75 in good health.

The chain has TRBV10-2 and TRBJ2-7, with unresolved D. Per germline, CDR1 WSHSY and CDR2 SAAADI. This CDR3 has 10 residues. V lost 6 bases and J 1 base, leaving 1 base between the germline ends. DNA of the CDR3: TGCGCCAGCAGATCCTACGAGCAGTACTTC. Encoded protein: CASRSYEQYF.

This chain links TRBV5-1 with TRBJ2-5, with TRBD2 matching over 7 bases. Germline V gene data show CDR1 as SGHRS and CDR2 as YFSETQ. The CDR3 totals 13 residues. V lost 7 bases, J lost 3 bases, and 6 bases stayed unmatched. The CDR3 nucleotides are TGCGCCAGCGCACGCGGGAGCGAAGAGACCCAGTACTTC. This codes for CASARGSEETQYF.

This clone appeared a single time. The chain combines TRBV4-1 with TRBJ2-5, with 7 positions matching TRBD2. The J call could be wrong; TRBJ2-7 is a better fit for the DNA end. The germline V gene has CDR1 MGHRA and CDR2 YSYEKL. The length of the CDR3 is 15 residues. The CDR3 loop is CASSRGERDSYEQYF. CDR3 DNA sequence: TGCGCCAGCAGCCGCGGGGAGCGGGACTCCTACGAGCAGTACTTC.

CDR3: CASSLSRGSSYEQYF. The DNA for the CDR3 is TGTGCCAGCAGCCTTAGTAGGGGGAGCTCCTACGAGCAGTACTTC. The chain uses TRBV11-2 and TRBJ2-7; tentative D call: TRBD1 (6 bases). The V gene's germline CDR1 is SGHAT and CDR2 FQNNGV. V was pared by 5 bases and J by 0 bases, with 14 bases between. This CDR3 comprises 15 residues.

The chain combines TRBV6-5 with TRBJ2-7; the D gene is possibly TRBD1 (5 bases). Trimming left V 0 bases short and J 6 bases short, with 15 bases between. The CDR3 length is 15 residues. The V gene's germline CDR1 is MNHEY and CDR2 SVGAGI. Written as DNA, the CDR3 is TGTGCCAGCAGTTACTCCCCTGGACATGGCGGCGAGCAGTACTTC. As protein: CASSYSPGHGGEQYF.

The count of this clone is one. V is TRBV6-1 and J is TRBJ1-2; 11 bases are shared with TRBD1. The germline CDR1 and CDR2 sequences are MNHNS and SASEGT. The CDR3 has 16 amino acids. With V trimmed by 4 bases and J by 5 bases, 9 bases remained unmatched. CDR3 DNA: TGTGCCAGCAGTGCCTGGGGACAGGGGGGAGAATATGGCTACACCTTC. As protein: CASSAWGQGGEYGYTF.

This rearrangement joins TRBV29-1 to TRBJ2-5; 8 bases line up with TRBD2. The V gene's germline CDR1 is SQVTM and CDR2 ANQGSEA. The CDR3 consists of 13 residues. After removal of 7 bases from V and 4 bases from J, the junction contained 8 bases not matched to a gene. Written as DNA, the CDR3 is TGCAGCGGCCCAAGTGCGGGGGGAGAGACCCAGTACTTC. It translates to CSGPSAGGETQYF.

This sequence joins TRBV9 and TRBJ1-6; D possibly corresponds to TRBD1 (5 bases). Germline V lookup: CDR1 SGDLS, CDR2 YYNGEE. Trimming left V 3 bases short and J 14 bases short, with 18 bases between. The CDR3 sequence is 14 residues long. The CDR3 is CASSAYSDISSLHF. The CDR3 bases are TGTGCCAGCAGCGCCTACTCGGACATCTCATCCCTCCACTTT.

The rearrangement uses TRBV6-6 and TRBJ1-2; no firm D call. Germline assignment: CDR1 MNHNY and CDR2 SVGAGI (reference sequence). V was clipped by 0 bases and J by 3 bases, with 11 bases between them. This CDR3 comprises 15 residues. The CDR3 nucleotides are TGTGCCAGCAGTTACTCGAGGCAGGCGGACTATGGCTACACCTTC. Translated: CASSYSRQADYGYTF.

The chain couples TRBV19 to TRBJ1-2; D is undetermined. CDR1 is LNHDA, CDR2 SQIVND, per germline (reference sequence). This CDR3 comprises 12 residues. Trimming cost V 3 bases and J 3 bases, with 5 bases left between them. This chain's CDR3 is CASSILYYGYTF. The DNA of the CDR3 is TGTGCCAGTAGTATTCTCTACTATGGCTACACCTTC.

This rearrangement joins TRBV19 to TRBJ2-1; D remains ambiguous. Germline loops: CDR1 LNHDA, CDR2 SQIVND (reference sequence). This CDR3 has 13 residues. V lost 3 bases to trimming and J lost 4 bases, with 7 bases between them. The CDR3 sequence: CASSINGYNEQFF. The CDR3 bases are TGTGCCAGTAGTATCAACGGGTACAATGAGCAGTTCTTC.

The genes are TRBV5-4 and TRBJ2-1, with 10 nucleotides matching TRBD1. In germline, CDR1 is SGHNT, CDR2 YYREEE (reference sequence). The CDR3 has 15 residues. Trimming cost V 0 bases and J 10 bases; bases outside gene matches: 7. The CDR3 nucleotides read TGTGCCAGCAGCTTGGTGGGACAGGGGTCTCGGGAGCAGTTCTTC. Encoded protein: CASSLVGQGSREQFF.

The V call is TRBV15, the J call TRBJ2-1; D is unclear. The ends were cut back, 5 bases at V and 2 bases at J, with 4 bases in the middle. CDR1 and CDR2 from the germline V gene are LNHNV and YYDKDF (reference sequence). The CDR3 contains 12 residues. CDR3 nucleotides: TGTGCCACCAGCCCCGCCTACAATGAGCAGTTCTTC. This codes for CATSPAYNEQFF.

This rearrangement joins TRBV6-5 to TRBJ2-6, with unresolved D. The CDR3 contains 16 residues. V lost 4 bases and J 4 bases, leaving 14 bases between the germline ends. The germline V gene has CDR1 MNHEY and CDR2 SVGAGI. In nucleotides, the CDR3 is TGTGCCAGCAGTTTCTCTGGGGTCGAAGGGGCCAACGTCCTGACTTTC. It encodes CASSFSGVEGANVLTF.

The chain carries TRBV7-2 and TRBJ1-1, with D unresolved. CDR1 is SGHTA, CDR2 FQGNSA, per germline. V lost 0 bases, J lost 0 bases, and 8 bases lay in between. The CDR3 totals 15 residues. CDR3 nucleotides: TGTGCCAGCAGCTTAGCGCCTCCGATGAACACTGAAGCTTTCTTT. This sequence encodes CASSLAPPMNTEAFF.

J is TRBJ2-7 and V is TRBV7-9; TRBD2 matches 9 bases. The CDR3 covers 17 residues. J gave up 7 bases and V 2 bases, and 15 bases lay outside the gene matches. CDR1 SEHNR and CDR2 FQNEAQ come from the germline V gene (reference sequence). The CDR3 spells CASSLPTASGDLREQYF. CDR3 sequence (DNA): TGTGCCAGCAGCTTACCCACGGCTAGCGGGGACCTTCGGGAGCAGTACTTC. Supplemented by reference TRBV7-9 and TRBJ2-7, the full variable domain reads DTGVSQNPRHKITKRGQNVTFRCDPISEHNRLYWYRQTLGQGPEFLTYFQNEAQLEKSRLLSDRFSAERPKGSFSTLEIQRTEQGDSAMYLCASSLPTASGDLREQYFGPGTRLTVT.

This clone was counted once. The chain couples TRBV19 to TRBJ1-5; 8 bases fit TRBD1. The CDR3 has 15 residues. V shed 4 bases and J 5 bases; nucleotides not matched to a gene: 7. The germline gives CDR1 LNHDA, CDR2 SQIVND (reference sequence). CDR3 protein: CASSRSGGADQPQHF. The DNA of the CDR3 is TGTGCCAGTAGTAGGTCAGGGGGCGCGGATCAGCCCCAGCATTTT.

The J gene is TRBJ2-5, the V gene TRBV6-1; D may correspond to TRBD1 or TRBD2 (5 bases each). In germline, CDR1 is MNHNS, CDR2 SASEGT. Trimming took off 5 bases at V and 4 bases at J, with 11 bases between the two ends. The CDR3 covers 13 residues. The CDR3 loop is CASSWGRGETQYF. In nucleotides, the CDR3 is TGTGCCAGCAGTTGGGGGAGAGGAGAGACCCAGTACTTC.

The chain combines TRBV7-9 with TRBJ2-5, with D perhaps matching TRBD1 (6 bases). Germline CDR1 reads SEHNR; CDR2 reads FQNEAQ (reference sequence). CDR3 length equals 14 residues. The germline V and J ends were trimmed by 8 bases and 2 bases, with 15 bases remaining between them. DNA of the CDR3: TGTGCCAGCGGGGACCGGACAGCACAAGAGACCCAGTACTTC. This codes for CASGDRTAQETQYF.

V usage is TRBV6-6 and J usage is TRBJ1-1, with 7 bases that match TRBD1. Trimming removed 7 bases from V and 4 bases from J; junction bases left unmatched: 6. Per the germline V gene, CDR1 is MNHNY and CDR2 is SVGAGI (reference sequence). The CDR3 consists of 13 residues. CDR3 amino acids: CASTQTGRTEAFF. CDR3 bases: TGTGCCAGCACCCAGACAGGGCGCACTGAAGCTTTCTTT.

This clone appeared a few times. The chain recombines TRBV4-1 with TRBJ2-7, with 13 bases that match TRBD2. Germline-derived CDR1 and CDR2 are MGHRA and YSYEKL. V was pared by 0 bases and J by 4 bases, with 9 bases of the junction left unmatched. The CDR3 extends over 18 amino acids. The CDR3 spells CASSQDAGLAGINYEQYF. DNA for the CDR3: TGCGCCAGCAGCCAAGATGCGGGACTAGCGGGGATTAATTACGAGCAGTACTTC.

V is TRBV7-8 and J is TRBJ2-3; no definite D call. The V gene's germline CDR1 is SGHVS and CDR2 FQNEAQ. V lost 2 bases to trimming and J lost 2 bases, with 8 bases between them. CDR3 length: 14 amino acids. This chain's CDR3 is CASSLLHSTDTQYF. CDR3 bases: TGTGCCAGCAGCTTACTCCACTCCACAGATACGCAGTATTTT.

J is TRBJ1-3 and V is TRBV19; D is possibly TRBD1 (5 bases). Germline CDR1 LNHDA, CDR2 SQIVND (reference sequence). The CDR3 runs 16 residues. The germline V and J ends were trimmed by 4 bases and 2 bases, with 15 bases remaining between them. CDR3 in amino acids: CASSRSGLAAGNTIYF. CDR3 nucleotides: TGTGCCAGTAGTAGATCGGGGCTTGCGGCTGGAAACACCATATATTTT.

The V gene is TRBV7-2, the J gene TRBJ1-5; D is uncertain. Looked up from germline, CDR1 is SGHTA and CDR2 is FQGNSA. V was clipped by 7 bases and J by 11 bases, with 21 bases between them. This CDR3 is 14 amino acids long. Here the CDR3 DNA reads TGTGCCAGCACTCTTAGCCCAGGTAGCCCAGCCCAGCATTTT. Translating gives CASTLSPGSPAQHF.

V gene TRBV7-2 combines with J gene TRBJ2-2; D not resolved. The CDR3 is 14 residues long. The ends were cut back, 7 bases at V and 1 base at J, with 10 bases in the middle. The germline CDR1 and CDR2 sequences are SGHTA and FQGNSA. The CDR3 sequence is CASIPAENTGELFF. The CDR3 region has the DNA TGTGCCAGCATCCCCGCCGAGAACACCGGGGAGCTGTTTTTT.

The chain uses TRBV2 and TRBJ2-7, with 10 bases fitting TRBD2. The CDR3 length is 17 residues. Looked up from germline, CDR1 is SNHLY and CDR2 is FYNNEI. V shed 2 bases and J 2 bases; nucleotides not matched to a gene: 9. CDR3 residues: CASSESVSGGDTYEQYF. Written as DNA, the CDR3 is TGTGCCAGCAGTGAATCGGTGAGCGGGGGGGATACCTACGAGCAGTACTTC.

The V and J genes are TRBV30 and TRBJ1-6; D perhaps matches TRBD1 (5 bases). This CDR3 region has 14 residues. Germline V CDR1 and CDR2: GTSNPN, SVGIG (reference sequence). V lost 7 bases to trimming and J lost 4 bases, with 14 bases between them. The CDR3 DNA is TGTGCCTCGGCCGGGACGGGGTATAATTCACCCCTCCACTTT. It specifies CASAGTGYNSPLHF.

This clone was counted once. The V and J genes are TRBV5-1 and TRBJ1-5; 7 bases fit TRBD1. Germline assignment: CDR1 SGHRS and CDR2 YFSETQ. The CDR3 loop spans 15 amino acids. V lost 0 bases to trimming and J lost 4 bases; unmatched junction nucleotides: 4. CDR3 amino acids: CASSLGGGANQPQHF. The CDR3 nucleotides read TGCGCCAGCAGCTTGGGAGGGGGCGCAAATCAGCCCCAGCATTTT.

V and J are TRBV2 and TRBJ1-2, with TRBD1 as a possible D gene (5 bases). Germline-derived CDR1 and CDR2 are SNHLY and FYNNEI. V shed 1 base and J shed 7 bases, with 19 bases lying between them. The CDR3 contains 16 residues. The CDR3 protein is CASSEGPGPGSGGYTF. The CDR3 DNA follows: TGTGCCAGCAGTGAAGGGCCAGGGCCAGGATCGGGTGGCTACACCTTC.

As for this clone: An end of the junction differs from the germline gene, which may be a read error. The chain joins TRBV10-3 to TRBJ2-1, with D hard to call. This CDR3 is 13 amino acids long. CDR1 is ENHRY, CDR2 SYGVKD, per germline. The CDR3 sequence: CAIGAPSHNEQFF. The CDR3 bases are TGTGCCATCGGTGCCCCCTCCCACAATGAGCAGTTCTTC.